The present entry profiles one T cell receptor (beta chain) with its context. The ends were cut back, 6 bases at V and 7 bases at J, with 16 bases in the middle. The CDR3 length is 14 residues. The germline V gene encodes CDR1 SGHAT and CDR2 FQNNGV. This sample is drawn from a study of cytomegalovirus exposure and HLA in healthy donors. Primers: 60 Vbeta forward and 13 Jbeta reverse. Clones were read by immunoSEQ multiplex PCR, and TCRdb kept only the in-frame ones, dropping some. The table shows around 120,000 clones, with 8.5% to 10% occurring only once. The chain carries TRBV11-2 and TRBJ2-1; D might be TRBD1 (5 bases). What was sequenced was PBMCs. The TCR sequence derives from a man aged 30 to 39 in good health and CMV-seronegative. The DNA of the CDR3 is TGTGCCAGCAGTACCTCCACAGGTTTGAATGAGCAGTTCTTC. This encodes CASSTSTGLNEQFF.